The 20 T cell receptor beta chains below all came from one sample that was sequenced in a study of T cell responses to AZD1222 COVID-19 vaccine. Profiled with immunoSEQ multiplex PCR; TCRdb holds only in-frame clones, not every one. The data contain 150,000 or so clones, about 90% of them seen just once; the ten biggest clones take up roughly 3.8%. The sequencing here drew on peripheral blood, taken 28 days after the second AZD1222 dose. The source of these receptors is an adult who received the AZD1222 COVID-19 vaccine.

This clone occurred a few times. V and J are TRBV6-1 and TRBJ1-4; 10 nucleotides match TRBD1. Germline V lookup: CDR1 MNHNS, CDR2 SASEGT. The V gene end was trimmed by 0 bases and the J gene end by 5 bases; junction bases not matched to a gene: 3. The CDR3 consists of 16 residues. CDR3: CASSEARTGGNEKLFF. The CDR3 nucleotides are TGTGCCAGCAGTGAAGCAAGGACAGGGGGAAATGAAAAACTGTTTTTT.

The CDR3 loop reads CASSVGVGTDYSNQPQHF. The CDR3 coding sequence is TGCGCCAGCAGCGTTGGGGTCGGGACTGACTATAGCAATCAGCCCCAGCATTTT. V and J are TRBV5-1 and TRBJ1-5, with D perhaps matching TRBD1 (5 bases). The CDR3 consists of 18 residues. CDR1 and CDR2 (germline): SGHRS, YFSETQ. The V end lost 4 bases, the J end lost 0 bases, and 20 bases lay between the germline ends.

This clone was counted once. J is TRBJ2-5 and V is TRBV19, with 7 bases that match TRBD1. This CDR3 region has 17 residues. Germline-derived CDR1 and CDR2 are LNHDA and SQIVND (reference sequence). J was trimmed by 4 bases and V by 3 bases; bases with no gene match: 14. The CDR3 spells CASSMGVVLTGRETQYF. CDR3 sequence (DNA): TGTGCCAGTAGTATGGGGGTGGTCCTGACAGGGAGAGAGACCCAGTACTTC. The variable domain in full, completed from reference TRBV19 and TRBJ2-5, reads DGGITQSPKYLFRKEGQNVTLSCEQNLNHDAMYWYRQDPGQGLRLIYYSQIVNDFQKGDIAEGYSVSREKKESFPLTVTSAQKNPTAFYLCASSMGVVLTGRETQYFGPGTRLLVL.

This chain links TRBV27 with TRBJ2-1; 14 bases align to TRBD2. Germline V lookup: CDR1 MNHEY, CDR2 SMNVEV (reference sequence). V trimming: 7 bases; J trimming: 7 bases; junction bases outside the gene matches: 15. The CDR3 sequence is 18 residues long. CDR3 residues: CASTLSRGLAGGLNEQFF. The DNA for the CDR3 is TGTGCCAGCACTCTTAGCCGCGGACTAGCGGGAGGTTTAAATGAGCAGTTCTTC.

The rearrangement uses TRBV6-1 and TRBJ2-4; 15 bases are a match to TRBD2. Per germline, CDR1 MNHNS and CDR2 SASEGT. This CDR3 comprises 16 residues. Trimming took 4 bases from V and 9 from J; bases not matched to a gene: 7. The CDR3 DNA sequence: TGTGCCAGCAGTGCGGCTGGACTAGCGGGAGGGAGCATTCAGTACTTC. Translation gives CASSAAGLAGGSIQYF.

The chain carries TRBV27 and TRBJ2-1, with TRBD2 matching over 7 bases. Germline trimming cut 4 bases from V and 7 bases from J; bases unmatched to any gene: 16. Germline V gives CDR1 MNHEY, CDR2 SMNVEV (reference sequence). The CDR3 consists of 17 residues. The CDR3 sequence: CASSWAAGVFNGNEQFF. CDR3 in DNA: TGTGCCAGCAGTTGGGCGGCGGGAGTTTTCAATGGGAATGAGCAGTTCTTC.

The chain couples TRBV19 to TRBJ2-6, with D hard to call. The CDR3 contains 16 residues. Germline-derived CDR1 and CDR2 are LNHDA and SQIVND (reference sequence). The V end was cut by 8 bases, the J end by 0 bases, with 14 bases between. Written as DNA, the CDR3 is TGTGCCAGTTTAGAAGACGTCGGCTCTGGGGCCAACGTCCTGACTTTC. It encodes CASLEDVGSGANVLTF.

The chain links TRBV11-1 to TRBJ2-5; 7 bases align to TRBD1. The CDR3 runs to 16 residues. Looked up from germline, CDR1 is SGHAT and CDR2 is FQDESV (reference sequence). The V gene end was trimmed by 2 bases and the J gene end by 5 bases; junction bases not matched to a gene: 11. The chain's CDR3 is CASSLLTTGWQETQYF. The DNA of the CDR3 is TGTGCCAGCAGCTTATTAACGACAGGGTGGCAGGAGACCCAGTACTTC.

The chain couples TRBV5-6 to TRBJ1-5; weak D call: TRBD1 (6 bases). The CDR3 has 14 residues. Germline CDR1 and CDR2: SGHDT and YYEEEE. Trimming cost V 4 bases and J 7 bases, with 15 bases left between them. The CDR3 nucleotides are TGTGCCAGCAGCCCCTGGACAGCCATACAGCCCCAGCATTTT. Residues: CASSPWTAIQPQHF.

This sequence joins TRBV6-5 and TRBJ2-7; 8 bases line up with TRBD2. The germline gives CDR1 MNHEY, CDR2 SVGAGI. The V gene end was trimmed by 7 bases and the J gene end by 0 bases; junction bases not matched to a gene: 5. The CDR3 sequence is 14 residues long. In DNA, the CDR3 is TGTGCCAGCAATATAGCGGGGCCCTCCTACGAGCAGTACTTC. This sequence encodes CASNIAGPSYEQYF.

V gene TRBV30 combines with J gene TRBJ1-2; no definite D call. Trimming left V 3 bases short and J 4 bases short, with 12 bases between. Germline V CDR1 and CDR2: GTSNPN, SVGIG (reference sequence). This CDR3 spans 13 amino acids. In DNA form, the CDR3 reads TGTGCCTGGAGGGCGGGATTGGGCTATGGCTACACCTTC. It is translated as CAWRAGLGYGYTF.

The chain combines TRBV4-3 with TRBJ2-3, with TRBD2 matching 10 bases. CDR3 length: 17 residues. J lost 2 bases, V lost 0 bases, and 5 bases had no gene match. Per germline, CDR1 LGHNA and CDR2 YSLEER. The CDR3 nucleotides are TGCGCCAGCAGCCAAGACGCCAGCGGGAGGGCCACAGATACGCAGTATTTT. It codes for CASSQDASGRATDTQYF.

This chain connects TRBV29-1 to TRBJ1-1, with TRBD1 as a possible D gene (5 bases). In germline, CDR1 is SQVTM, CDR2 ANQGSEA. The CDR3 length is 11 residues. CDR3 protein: CSDEGPRRAFF. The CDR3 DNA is TGCAGTGACGAGGGGCCTCGAAGAGCTTTCTTT.

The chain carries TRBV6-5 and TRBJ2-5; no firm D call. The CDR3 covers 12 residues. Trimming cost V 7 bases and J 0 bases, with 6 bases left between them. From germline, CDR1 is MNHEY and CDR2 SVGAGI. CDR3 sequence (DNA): TGTGCCAGCACAGACAACCAAGAGACCCAGTACTTC. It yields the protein CASTDNQETQYF.

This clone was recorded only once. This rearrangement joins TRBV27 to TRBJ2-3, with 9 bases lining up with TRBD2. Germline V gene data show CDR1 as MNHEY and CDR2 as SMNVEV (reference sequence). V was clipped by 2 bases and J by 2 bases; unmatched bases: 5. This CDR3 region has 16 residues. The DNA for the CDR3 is TGTGCCAGCAGTTTAGGACTAGCGATAGACACAGATACGCAGTATTTT. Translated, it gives CASSLGLAIDTDTQYF.

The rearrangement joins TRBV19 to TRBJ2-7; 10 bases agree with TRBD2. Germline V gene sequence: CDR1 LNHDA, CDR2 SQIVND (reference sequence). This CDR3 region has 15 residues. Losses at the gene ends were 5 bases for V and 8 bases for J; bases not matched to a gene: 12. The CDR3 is CASSFSGGLPTKQYF. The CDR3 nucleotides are TGTGCCAGTAGTTTTAGCGGGGGGCTCCCTACGAAGCAGTACTTC.

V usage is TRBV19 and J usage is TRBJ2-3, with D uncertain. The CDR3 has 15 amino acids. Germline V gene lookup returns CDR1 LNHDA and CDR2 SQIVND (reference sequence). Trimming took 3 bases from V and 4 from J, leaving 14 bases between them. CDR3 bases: TGTGCCAGTAGTATGCGGCGGATGTCGGCAGATACGCAGTATTTT. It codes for CASSMRRMSADTQYF.

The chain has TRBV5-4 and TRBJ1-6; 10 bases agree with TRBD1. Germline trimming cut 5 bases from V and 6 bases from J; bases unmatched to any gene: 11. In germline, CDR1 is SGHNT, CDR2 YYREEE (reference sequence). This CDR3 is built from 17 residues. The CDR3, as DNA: TGTGCCAGCAGACAGGGACAGGGGACCACCTTTAATTCACCCCTCCACTTT. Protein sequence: CASRQGQGTTFNSPLHF.

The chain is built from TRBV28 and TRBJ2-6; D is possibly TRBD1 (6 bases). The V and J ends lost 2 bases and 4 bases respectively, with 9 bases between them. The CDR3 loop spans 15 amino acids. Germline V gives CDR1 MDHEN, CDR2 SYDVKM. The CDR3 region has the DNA TGTGCCAGCAGTTTAGGGGGCGACGGGGCCAACGTCCTGACTTTC. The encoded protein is CASSLGGDGANVLTF.

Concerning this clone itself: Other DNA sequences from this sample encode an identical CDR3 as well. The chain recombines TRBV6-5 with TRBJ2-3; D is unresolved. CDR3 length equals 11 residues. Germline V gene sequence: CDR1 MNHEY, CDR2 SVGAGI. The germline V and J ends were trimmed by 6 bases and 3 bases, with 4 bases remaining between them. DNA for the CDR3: TGTGCCAGCAGGAGGACAGATACGCAGTATTTT. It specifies CASRRTDTQYF.